These T cell receptor beta chains were read from a single sample in a study of blood T cell repertoires in COVID-19. Generated by immunoSEQ multiplex PCR, the TCRdb table keeps only in-frame clones and is missing some. The repertoire holds a few hundred thousand clones, over 75% seen once, with 8.5% to 12% in the top ten. The sample taken for sequencing was peripheral blood. All receptors come from a woman in her twenties or thirties with COVID-19, enrolled during active disease. Both conserved end residues are part of each CDR3. The D gene is left open where the match is weak. Clone size appears in some rows only: once, few, many, or a class for an expanded clone.

j_call v_call clone_size d_call cdr3_aa cdr3_nt
TRBJ2-7 TRBV5-1 few NA CASSLYGANTEQYF TGCGCCAGCAGCTTGTATGGGGCCAACACCGAGCAGTACTTC
TRBJ2-2 TRBV27 NA NA CASSPQRVSTGELFF TGTGCCAGCAGTCCCCAGCGGGTCTCCACCGGGGAGCTGTTTTTT
TRBJ2-1 TRBV2 NA TRBD1 CASSVDRAVTEQFF TGTGCCAGCAGTGTTGACAGGGCCGTTACTGAGCAGTTCTTC
TRBJ2-3 TRBV4-1 once NA CASSQTGPDTQYF TGCGCCAGCAGCCAGACAGGTCCAGATACGCAGTATTTT
TRBJ2-2 TRBV3-1/TRBV3-2 once NA CASSRLPGVGELFF TGTGCCAGCAGCCGCCTCCCCGGGGTCGGGGAGCTGTTTTTT
TRBJ1-1 TRBV11-3 NA NA CASSLERGQMNTEAFF TGTGCCAGCAGCTTGGAGAGAGGCCAGATGAACACTGAAGCTTTCTTT
TRBJ2-7 TRBV6-5 NA TRBD1 CASIPGTGVYEQYF TGTGCCAGCATTCCGGGGACAGGGGTGTACGAGCAGTACTTC
TRBJ1-1 TRBV5-1 NA NA CASSLRTELNTEAFF TGCGCCAGCAGCTTACGGACAGAGCTGAACACTGAAGCTTTCTTT
TRBJ2-7 TRBV5-1 NA TRBD1 CASSLGLGQGDEQYF TGCGCCAGCAGCTTGGGGTTGGGACAGGGCGACGAGCAGTACTTC
TRBJ2-5 TRBV12-3/TRBV12-4 NA NA CASSLNGQETQYF TGTGCCAGCAGTTTAAACGGTCAAGAGACCCAGTACTTC
TRBJ2-1 TRBV11-2 NA TRBD1 CASSLVGQGLDEQFF TGTGCCAGCAGCTTAGTGGGACAGGGGTTGGATGAGCAGTTCTTC
TRBJ1-4 TRBV3-1/TRBV3-2 NA NA CASSQDSSFNEKLFF TGTGCCAGCAGCCAAGACTCGAGTTTTAATGAAAAACTGTTTTTT
TRBJ2-7 TRBV27 NA TRBD1 CASSGTGVTYEQYF TGTGCCAGCTCCGGGACAGGGGTTACCTACGAGCAGTACTTC
TRBJ2-7 TRBV7-9 NA TRBD1 CASSLGLDRVDEQYF TGTGCCAGCAGCTTAGGGCTGGACAGGGTCGACGAGCAGTACTTC
TRBJ2-5 TRBV10-1 NA TRBD2 CASSAGLAGGGGQETQYF TGCGCCAGCAGTGCGGGACTAGCGGGAGGAGGGGGGCAAGAGACCCAGTACTTC
TRBJ2-1 TRBV6-5 NA TRBD2 CASRGLAGPNEQFF TGTGCCAGCAGAGGACTAGCGGGACCCAATGAGCAGTTCTTC
TRBJ1-2 TRBV7-9 NA TRBD1 CASSKKQGENYGYTF TGTGCCAGCAGCAAAAAACAGGGGGAAAACTATGGCTACACCTTC
TRBJ2-1 TRBV11-2 NA NA CASSLRPGLYNEQFF TGTGCCAGCAGCTTACGCCCCGGACTTTACAATGAGCAGTTCTTC
TRBJ2-2 TRBV30 NA NA CAWLQGGAGELFF TGTGCCTGGTTACAGGGCGGCGCCGGGGAGCTGTTTTTT
TRBJ2-7 TRBV9 NA NA CASSPRPEKIYEQYF TGTGCCAGCAGCCCCCGCCCGGAGAAGATCTACGAGCAGTACTTC
TRBJ2-3 TRBV9 many NA CASSVLGLNTDTQYF TGTGCCAGCAGCGTATTAGGACTTAACACAGATACGCAGTATTTT
TRBJ1-2 TRBV4-3 NA NA CASSQDTGSSYGYTF TGCGCCAGCAGCCAAGACACAGGGAGTAGCTATGGCTACACCTTC
TRBJ2-7 TRBV4-1 NA NA CASSQLGTGNYEQYF TGCGCCAGCAGCCAGTTGGGCACAGGGAACTACGAGCAGTACTTC
TRBJ1-1 TRBV28 NA NA CASSPAGDLTTEAFF TGTGCCAGCAGCCCCGCAGGGGACCTTACGACTGAAGCTTTCTTT
TRBJ2-3 TRBV10-3 NA TRBD2 CAISPGGPPDTQYF TGTGCCATCAGTCCGGGAGGGCCCCCAGATACGCAGTATTTT